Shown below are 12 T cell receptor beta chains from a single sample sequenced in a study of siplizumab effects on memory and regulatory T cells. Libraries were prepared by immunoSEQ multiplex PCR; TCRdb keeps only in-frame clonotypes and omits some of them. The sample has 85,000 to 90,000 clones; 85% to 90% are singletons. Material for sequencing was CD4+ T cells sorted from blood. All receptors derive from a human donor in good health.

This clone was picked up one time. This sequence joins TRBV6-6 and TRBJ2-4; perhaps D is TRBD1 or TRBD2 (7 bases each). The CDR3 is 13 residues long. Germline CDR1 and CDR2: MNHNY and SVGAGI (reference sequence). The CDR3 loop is CAATQGEGNIQYF. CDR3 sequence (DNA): TGTGCAGCCACCCAGGGGGAGGGAAACATTCAGTACTTC.

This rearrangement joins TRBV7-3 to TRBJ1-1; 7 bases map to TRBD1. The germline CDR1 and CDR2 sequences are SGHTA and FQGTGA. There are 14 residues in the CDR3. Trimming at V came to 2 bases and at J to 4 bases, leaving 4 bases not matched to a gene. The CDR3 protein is CASSLQGVSTEAFF. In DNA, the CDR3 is TGTGCCAGCAGCTTACAGGGGGTGAGCACTGAAGCTTTCTTT. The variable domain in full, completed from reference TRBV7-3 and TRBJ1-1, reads GAGVSQTPSNKVTEKGKYVELRCDPISGHTALYWYRQSLGQGPEFLIYFQGTGAADDSGLPNDRFFAVRPEGSVSTLKIQRTERGDSAVYLCASSLQGVSTEAFFGQGTRLTVV.

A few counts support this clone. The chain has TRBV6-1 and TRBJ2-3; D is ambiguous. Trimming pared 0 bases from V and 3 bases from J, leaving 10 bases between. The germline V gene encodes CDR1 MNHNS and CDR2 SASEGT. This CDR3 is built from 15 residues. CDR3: CASSEAGVKTDTQYF. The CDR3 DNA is TGTGCCAGCAGTGAAGCGGGCGTGAAGACAGATACGCAGTATTTT.

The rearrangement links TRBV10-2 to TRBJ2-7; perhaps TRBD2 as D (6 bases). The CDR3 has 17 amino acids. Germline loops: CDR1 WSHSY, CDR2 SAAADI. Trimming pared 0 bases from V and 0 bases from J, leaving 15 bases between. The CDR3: CASSESTRAGSSYEQYF. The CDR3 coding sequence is TGCGCCAGCAGTGAGTCGACTCGGGCGGGAAGCTCCTACGAGCAGTACTTC.

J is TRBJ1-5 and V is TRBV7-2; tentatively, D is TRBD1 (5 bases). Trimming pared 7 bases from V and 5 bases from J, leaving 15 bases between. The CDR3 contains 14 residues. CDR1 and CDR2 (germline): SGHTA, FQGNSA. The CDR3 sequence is CASTSGTRDQPQHF. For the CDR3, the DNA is TGTGCCAGCACCTCGGGGACCCGGGATCAGCCCCAGCATTTT. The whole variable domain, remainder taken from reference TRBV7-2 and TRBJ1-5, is GAGVSQSPSNKVTEKGKDVELRCDPISGHTALYWYRQSLGQGLEFLIYFQGNSAPDKSGLPSDRFSAERTGGSVSTLTIQRTQQEDSAVYLCASTSGTRDQPQHFGDGTRLSIL.

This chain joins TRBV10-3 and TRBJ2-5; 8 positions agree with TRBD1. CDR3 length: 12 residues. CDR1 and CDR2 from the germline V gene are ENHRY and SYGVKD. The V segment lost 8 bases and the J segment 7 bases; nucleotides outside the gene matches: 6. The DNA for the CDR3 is TGTGCCATCCGGACAGGGTCGGGGACCCAGTACTTC. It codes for CAIRTGSGTQYF.

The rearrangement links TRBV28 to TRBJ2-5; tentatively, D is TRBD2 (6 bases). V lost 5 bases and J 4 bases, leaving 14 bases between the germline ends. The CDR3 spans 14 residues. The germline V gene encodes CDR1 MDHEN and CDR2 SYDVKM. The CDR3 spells CASSPTTSTETQYF. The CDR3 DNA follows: TGTGCCAGCAGTCCAACTACTAGCACAGAGACCCAGTACTTC.

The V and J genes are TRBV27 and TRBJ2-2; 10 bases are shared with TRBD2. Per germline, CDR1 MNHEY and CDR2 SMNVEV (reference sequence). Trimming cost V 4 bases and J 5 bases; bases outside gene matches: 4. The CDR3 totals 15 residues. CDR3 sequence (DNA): TGTGCCAGCAGTTCTAGCGGGAGTAGAACCGGGGAGCTGTTTTTT. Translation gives CASSSSGSRTGELFF.

In DNA, the CDR3 is TGTGCCAGTAGGACGTGGGGCACAGATACGCAGTATTTT. Amino acids: CASRTWGTDTQYF. The chain has TRBV19 and TRBJ2-3; no definite D call. CDR1 LNHDA and CDR2 SQIVND come from the germline V gene (reference sequence). The V gene lost 6 bases and the J gene lost 1 base, with 8 bases spanning the gap. The CDR3 is made up of 13 amino acids.

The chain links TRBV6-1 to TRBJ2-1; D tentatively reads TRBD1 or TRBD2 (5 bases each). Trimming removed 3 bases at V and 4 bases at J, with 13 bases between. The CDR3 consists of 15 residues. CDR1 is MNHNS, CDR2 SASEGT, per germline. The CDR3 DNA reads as TGTGCCAGCAGTGAGCCGGGACCCAGGTACAATGAGCAGTTCTTC. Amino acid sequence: CASSEPGPRYNEQFF.

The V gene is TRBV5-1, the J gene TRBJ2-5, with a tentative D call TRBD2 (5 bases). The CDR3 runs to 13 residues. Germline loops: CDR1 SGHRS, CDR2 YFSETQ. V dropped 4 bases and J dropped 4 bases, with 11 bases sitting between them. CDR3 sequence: CASSTQRGETQYF. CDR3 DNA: TGCGCCAGCAGCACTCAACGGGGAGAGACCCAGTACTTC.

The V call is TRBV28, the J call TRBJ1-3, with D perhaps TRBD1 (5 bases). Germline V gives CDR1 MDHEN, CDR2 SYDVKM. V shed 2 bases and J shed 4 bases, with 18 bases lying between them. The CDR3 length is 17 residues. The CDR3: CASSLGGGGPTGNTIYF. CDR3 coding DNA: TGTGCCAGCAGTTTAGGGGGTGGGGGACCCACCGGAAACACCATATATTTT.